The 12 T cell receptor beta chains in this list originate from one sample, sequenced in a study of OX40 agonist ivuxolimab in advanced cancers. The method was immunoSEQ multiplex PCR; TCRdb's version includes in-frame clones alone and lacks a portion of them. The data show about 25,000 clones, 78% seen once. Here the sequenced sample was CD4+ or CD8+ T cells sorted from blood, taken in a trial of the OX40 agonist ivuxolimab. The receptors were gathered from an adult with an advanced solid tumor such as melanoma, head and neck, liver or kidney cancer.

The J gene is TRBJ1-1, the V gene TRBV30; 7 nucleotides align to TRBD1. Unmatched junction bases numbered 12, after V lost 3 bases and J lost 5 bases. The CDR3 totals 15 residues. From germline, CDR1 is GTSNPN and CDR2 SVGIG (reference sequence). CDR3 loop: CAWSNKGAGETEAFF. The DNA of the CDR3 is TGTGCCTGGAGCAATAAGGGGGCTGGGGAAACTGAAGCTTTCTTT.

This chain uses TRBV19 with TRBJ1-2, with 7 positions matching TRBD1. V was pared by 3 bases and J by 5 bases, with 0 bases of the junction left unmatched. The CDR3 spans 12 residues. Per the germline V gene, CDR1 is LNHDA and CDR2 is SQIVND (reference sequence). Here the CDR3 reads CASSMGQYGYTF. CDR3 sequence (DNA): TGTGCCAGTAGTATGGGACAGTATGGCTACACCTTC.

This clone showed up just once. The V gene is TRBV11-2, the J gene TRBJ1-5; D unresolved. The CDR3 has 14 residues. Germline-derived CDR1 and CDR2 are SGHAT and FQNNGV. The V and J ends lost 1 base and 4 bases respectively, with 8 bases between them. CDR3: CASSLVDGNQPQHF. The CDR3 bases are TGTGCCAGCAGCTTAGTAGATGGAAATCAGCCCCAGCATTTT.

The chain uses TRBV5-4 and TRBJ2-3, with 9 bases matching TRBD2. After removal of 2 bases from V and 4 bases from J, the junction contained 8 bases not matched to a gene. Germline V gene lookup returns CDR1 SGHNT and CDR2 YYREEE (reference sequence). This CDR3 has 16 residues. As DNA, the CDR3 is TGTGCCAGCAGCTTTGGTCGCGGGAGGGCCCCAGATACGCAGTATTTT. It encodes CASSFGRGRAPDTQYF.

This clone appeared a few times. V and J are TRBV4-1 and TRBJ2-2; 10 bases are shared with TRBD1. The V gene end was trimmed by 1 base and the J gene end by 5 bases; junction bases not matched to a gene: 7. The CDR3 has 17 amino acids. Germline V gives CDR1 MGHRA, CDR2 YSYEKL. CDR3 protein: CASSQGGGQGLTGELFF. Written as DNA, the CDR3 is TGCGCCAGCAGCCAAGGAGGGGGACAGGGGCTGACCGGGGAGCTGTTTTTT.

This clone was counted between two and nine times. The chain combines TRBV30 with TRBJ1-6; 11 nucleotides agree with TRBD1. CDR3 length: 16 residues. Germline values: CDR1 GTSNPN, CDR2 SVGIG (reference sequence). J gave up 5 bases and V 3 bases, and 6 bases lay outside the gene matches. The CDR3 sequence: CAWRYRDRGDNSPLHF. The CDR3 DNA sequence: TGTGCCTGGAGGTACCGGGACAGGGGGGATAATTCACCCCTCCACTTT.

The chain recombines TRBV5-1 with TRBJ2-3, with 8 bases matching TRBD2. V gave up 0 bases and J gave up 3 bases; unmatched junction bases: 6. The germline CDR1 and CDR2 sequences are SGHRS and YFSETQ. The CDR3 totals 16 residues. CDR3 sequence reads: CASSLAGRAMTDTQYF. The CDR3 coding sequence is TGCGCCAGCAGCTTGGCCGGGAGGGCTATGACAGATACGCAGTATTTT.

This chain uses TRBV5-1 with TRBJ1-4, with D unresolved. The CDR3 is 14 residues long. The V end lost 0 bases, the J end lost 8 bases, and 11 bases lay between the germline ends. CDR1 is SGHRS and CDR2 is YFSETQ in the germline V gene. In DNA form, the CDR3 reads TGCGCCAGCAGCTTGGCCCGGAGGGAGGAAAAACTGTTTTTT. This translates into CASSLARREEKLFF.

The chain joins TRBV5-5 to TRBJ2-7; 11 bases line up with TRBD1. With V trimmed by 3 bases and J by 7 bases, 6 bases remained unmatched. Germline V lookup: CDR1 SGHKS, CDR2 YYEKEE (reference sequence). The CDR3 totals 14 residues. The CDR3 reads CASSYRDRGLEQYF. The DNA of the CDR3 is TGTGCCAGCAGCTACCGGGACAGGGGGTTAGAGCAGTACTTC.

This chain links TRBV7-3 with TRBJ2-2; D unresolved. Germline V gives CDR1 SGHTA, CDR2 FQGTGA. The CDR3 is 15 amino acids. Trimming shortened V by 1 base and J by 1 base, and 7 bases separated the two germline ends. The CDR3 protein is CASSLNPVNTGELFF. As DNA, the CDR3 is TGTGCCAGCAGCTTAAATCCAGTGAACACCGGGGAGCTGTTTTTT. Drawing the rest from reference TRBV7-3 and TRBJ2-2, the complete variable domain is GAGVSQTPSNKVTEKGKYVELRCDPISGHTALYWYRQSLGQGPEFLIYFQGTGAADDSGLPNDRFFAVRPEGSVSTLKIQRTERGDSAVYLCASSLNPVNTGELFFGEGSRLTVL.

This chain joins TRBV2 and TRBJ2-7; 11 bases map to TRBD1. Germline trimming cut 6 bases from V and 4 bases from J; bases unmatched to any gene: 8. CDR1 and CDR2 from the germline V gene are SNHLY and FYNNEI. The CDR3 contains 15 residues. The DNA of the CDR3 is TGTGCCAGCAGGGAGGACAGGGGGCGCGTATACGAGCAGTACTTC. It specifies CASREDRGRVYEQYF.

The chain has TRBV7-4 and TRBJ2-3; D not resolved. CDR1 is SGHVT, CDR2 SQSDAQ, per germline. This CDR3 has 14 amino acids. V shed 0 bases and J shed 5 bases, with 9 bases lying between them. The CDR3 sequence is CASSLAGWGDTQYF. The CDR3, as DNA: TGTGCCAGCAGCTTAGCGGGTTGGGGAGATACGCAGTATTTT.